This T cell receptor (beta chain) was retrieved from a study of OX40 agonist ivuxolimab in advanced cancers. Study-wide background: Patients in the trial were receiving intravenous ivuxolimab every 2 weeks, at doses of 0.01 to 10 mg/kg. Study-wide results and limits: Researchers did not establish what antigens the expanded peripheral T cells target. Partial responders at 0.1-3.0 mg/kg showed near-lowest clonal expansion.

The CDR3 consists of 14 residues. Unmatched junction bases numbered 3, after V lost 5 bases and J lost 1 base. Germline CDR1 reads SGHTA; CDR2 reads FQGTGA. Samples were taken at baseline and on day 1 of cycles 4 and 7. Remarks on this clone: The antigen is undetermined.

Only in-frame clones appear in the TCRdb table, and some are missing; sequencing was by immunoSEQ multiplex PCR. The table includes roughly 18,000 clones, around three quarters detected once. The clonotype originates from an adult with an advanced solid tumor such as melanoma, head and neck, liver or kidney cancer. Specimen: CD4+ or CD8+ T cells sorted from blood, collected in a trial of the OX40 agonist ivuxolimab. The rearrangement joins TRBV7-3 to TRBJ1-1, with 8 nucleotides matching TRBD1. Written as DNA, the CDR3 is TGTGCCAGCAGCGACGGACAGGGGAACACTGAAGCTTTCTTT. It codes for CASSDGQGNTEAFF.